The next 18 T cell receptor beta chains were all read from a single sample in a study of beta chain features in type 1 diabetes. What was sequenced were expressed TCRB transcripts, since all of the isolated RNA had been reverse transcribed. The assay was immunoSEQ multiplex PCR, and TCRdb's table has in-frame clones only and misses some. This table has under 950,000 clones, 17% appearing once. The material sequenced was naive CD4+ T cells from blood. All receptors come from a woman under 30 in good health.

This sequence joins TRBV5-8 and TRBJ2-5; D gene unclear. Germline V gives CDR1 SGHTS, CDR2 YDEGEE. V lost 2 bases and J 4 bases, leaving 12 bases between the germline ends. This CDR3 comprises 14 residues. In DNA form, the CDR3 reads TGTGCCAGCAGCTTAACCCGGACGGGAGAGACCCAGTACTTC. Encoded protein: CASSLTRTGETQYF. The variable domain in full, completed from reference TRBV5-8 and TRBJ2-5, reads EAGVTQSPTHLIKTRGQQATLRCSPISGHTSVYWYQQALGLGLQFLLWYDEGEERNRGNFPPRFSGRQFPNYSSELNVNALELEDSALYLCASSLTRTGETQYFGPGTRLLVL.

This sequence joins TRBV29-1 and TRBJ2-1; 7 nucleotides agree with TRBD1. Germline V lookup: CDR1 SQVTM, CDR2 ANQGSEA. The J segment lost 10 bases and the V segment lost 1 base, leaving 16 bases of the junction unmatched. The length of the CDR3 is 16 residues. The CDR3 coding sequence is TGCAGCGTTGAAGTAGGTTTTCTCACAGGGGAGAGGGAGCAGTTCTTC. Its protein is CSVEVGFLTGEREQFF.

V and J are TRBV6-5 and TRBJ2-7, with a weak D call TRBD1 (5 bases). The V end lost 2 bases, the J end lost 5 bases, and 13 bases lay between the germline ends. Germline V lookup: CDR1 MNHEY, CDR2 SVGAGI. The CDR3 is 14 amino acids. In nucleotides, the CDR3 is TGTGCCAGCAGTTACAGGGGCCCTCCGAACGAGCAGTACTTC. Protein product: CASSYRGPPNEQYF.

There are a few counts of this clone. In the same sample, other DNA sequences code for this CDR3. The J gene is TRBJ2-5, the V gene TRBV20-1, with D unresolved. The CDR3 sequence is 11 residues long. V lost 3 bases and J 2 bases, leaving 4 bases between the germline ends. The V gene's germline CDR1 is DFQATT and CDR2 SNEGSKA (reference sequence). CDR3 amino acids: CSARKQETQYF. CDR3 in DNA: TGCAGTGCTAGGAAGCAAGAGACCCAGTACTTC.

This clone appeared a few times. The rearrangement joins TRBV28 to TRBJ2-4; the match to TRBD1 covers 9 bases. The trim removed 3 bases at V and 13 bases at J, leaving 4 bases unmatched. Germline V CDR1 and CDR2: MDHEN, SYDVKM. CDR3 length equals 12 residues. This chain's CDR3 is CASSFLGQGQYF. CDR3 DNA sequence: TGTGCCAGCAGTTTCTTGGGACAGGGCCAGTACTTC.

This clone was seen more than once but under ten times. The chain employs TRBV28 and TRBJ2-7; the D is unclear. Looked up from germline, CDR1 is MDHEN and CDR2 is SYDVKM. V was trimmed by 6 bases and J by 1 base, leaving 13 bases between them. The CDR3 consists of 14 residues. The CDR3 nucleotides read TGTGCCAGCAGCCCACGCTTTGTTTCCTACGAGCAGTACTTC. It specifies CASSPRFVSYEQYF.

This clone was observed a few times. J is TRBJ1-5 and V is TRBV27, with D unclear. The V gene's germline CDR1 is MNHEY and CDR2 SMNVEV (reference sequence). The CDR3 runs 16 residues. V lost 2 bases and J 5 bases, leaving 16 bases between the germline ends. CDR3 loop: CASSLTSVPKDQPQHF. CDR3 nucleotides: TGTGCCAGCAGTTTAACGTCTGTTCCTAAGGATCAGCCCCAGCATTTT.

The table lists this clone with a few counts. The V call is TRBV7-8, the J call TRBJ2-3; unclear D gene. Trimming removed 1 base from V and 4 bases from J, with 6 bases in between. The germline CDR1 and CDR2 sequences are SGHVS and FQNEAQ. This CDR3 has 13 amino acids. CDR3 residues: CASSLGGSDTQYF. DNA for the CDR3: TGTGCCAGCAGCTTAGGGGGATCAGATACGCAGTATTTT.

The rearrangement uses TRBV5-6 and TRBJ2-5, with D possibly being TRBD1 (5 bases). V lost 0 bases and J lost 2, with 11 bases in between. Germline V lookup: CDR1 SGHDT, CDR2 YYEEEE. The CDR3 loop spans 15 amino acids. CDR3 amino acids: CASSLVQGSQETQYF. DNA of the CDR3: TGTGCCAGCAGCTTGGTCCAGGGTAGTCAAGAGACCCAGTACTTC.

This clone was seen more than once but under ten times. Other DNA sequences in this sample translate to the same CDR3. The chain employs TRBV9 and TRBJ2-6, with a possible D match to TRBD2 (5 bases). The CDR3 is made up of 15 amino acids. Deletions cut 1 base from V and 0 bases from J, with 5 bases between. Germline-derived CDR1 and CDR2 are SGDLS and YYNGEE. CDR3 in DNA: TGTGCCAGCAGCGTACGGGGCTCTGGGGCCAACGTCCTGACTTTC. Encoded protein: CASSVRGSGANVLTF.

J is TRBJ1-2 and V is TRBV20-1; D gene ambiguous. V lost 5 bases, J lost 11 bases, and 12 bases lay in between. The CDR3 has 10 amino acids. Germline assignment: CDR1 DFQATT and CDR2 SNEGSKA (reference sequence). The CDR3 protein is CSAYKEGYTF. CDR3 DNA: TGCAGTGCTTACAAGGAAGGATACACCTTC.

The sample holds a few counts of this clone. The rearrangement links TRBV7-2 to TRBJ2-3; no definite D call. V lost 3 bases to trimming and J lost 6 bases, with 16 bases between them. Germline assignment: CDR1 SGHTA and CDR2 FQGNSA. The length of the CDR3 is 15 residues. CDR3 DNA: TGTGCCAGCAGCTTTCGCCGGGCCGTCAGGGATACGCAGTATTTT. It codes for CASSFRRAVRDTQYF.

The chain carries TRBV6-5 and TRBJ2-5, with TRBD1 matching over 7 bases. The V gene end was trimmed by 4 bases and the J gene end by 4 bases; junction bases not matched to a gene: 9. This CDR3 contains 15 residues. Germline assignment: CDR1 MNHEY and CDR2 SVGAGI. The CDR3 coding sequence is TGTGCCAGCAGTTTGTTGTCAGGGGGATCAGAGACCCAGTACTTC. Its protein is CASSLLSGGSETQYF.

This clone came up a few times. This chain links TRBV9 with TRBJ2-1, with TRBD2 matching over 14 bases. The CDR3 is 20 residues long. The germline gives CDR1 SGDLS, CDR2 YYNGEE. J was trimmed by 0 bases and V by 0 bases; bases with no gene match: 8. The CDR3 DNA sequence: TGTGCCAGCAGCGTAGGGTTAGGGACTAGCGGGAGTTTCTCCTACAATGAGCAGTTCTTC. It encodes CASSVGLGTSGSFSYNEQFF.

CDR3 region: CASSFVRTGNTDTQYF. DNA of the CDR3: TGCGCCAGCAGCTTCGTTCGAACAGGGAACACAGATACGCAGTATTTT. The rearrangement joins TRBV5-1 to TRBJ2-3; a possible D gene is TRBD1 (6 bases). This CDR3 has 16 residues. The germline V gene encodes CDR1 SGHRS and CDR2 YFSETQ. V shed 2 bases and J shed 2 bases, with 15 bases lying between them.

This chain connects TRBV6-6 to TRBJ2-3; 8 bases match TRBD2. From germline, CDR1 is MNHNY and CDR2 SVGAGI (reference sequence). The CDR3 is made up of 15 amino acids. After removal of 6 bases from V and 2 bases from J, the junction contained 7 bases not matched to a gene. CDR3 loop: CASSSSGKITDTQYF. The CDR3 DNA sequence: TGTGCCAGCAGCAGTAGCGGGAAGATCACAGATACGCAGTATTTT.

This clone has more than one count but fewer than ten. The chain links TRBV7-2 to TRBJ2-3; 13 nucleotides match TRBD2. Germline trimming cut 6 bases from V and 7 bases from J; bases unmatched to any gene: 16. The CDR3 contains 18 residues. The germline V gene encodes CDR1 SGHTA and CDR2 FQGNSA. The CDR3 sequence is CASSSRTSGSLARNTQYF. The CDR3 coding sequence is TGTGCCAGCAGTTCTCGGACTAGCGGGAGTCTAGCCCGGAATACGCAGTATTTT.

There are a few counts of this clone. The gene calls are TRBV18 and TRBJ2-2, with 14 bases matching TRBD2. The CDR3 totals 18 residues. Germline V gene lookup returns CDR1 KGHSH and CDR2 LQKENI. Trimming removed 3 bases from V and 4 bases from J; junction bases left unmatched: 7. The CDR3 coding sequence is TGTGCCAGCTCACCTCCGGGACTAGCGGGAGTCGGCACCGGGGAGCTGTTTTTT. Protein: CASSPPGLAGVGTGELFF.